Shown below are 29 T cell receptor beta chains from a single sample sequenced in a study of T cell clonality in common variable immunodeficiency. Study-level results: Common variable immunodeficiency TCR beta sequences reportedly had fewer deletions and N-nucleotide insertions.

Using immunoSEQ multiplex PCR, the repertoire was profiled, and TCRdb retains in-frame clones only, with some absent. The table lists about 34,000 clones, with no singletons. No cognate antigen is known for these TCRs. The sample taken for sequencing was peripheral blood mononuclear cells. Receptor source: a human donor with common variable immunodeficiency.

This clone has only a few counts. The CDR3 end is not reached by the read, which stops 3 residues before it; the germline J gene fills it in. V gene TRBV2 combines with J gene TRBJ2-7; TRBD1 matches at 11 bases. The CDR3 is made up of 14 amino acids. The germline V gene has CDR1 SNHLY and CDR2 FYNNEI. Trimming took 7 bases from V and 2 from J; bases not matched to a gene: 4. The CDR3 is CASTMDRGPYEQYF. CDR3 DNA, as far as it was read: TGTGCCAGCACAATGGACAGGGGGCCCTACGAG.

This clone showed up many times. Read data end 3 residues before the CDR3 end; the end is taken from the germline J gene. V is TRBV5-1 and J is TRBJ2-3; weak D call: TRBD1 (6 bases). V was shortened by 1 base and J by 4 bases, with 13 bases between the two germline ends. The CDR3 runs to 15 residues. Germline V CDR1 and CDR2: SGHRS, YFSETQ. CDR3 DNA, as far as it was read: TGCGCCAGCAGCTTGAGCAGGGGACCAGCAGATACG. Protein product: CASSLSRGPADT. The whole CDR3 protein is CASSLSRGPADTQYF.

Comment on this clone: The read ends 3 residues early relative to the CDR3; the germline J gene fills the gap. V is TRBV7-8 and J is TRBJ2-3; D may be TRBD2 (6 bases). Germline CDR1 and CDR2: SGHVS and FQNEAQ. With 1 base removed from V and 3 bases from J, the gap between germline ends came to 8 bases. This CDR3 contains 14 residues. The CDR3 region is CASSLGGVTDTQYF. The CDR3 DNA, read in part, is TGTGCCAGCAGCTTAGGCGGGGTAACAGATACG.

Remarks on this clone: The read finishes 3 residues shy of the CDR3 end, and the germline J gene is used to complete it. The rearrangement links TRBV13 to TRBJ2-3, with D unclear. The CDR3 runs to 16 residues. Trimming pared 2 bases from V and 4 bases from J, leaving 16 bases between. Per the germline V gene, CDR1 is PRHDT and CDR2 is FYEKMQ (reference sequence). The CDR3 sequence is CASSLNQKRIPDTQYF. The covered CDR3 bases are TGTGCCAGCAGCTTAAACCAGAAGAGAATTCCAGATACG.

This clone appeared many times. The CDR3 bases that were read are TGTGCCAGCAGGCAGACAGGGACCCTGACAGGCAAAAACATT. This codes for CASRQTGTLTGKNI. The CDR3 in its entirety is CASRQTGTLTGKNIQYF. The chain joins TRBV7-3 to TRBJ2-4, with 7 bases matching TRBD1. The sequenced fragment ends 3 residues before the CDR3 boundary, so the rest is inferred from the germline J gene. Germline V lookup: CDR1 SGHTA, CDR2 FQGTGA. The CDR3 contains 17 residues. Trimming at V came to 6 bases and at J to 3 bases, leaving 14 bases not matched to a gene.

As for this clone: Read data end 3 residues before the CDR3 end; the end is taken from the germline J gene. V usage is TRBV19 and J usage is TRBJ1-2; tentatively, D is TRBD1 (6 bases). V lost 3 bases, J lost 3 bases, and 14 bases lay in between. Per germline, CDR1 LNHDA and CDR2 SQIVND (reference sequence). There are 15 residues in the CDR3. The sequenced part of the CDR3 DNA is TGTGCCAGTAGTATCACGGGGGGCGCGGACTATGGC. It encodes CASSITGGADYG. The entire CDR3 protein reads CASSITGGADYGYTF.

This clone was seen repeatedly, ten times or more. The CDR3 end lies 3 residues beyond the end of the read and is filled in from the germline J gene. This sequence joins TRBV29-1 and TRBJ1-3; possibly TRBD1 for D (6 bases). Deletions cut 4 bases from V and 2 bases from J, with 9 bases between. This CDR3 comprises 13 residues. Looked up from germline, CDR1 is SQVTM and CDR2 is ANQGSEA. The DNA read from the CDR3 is TGCAGCGTTGGAGGGGGTACTGGAAACACC. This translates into CSVGGGTGNT. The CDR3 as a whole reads CSVGGGTGNTIYF.

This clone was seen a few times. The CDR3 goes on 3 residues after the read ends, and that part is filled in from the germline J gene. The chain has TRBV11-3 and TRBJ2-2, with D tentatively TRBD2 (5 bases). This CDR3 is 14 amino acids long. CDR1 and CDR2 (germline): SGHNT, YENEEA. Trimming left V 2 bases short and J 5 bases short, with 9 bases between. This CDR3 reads CASSLLGETGELFF. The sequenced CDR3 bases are TGTGCCAGCAGCTTACTCGGGGAGACCGGGGAG. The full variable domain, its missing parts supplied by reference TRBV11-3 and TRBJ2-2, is EAGVVQSPRYKIIEKKQPVAFWCNPISGHNTLYWYLQNLGQGPELLIRYENEEAVDDSQLPKDRFSAERLKGVDSTLKIQPAELGDSAVYLCASSLLGETGELFFGEGSRLTVL.

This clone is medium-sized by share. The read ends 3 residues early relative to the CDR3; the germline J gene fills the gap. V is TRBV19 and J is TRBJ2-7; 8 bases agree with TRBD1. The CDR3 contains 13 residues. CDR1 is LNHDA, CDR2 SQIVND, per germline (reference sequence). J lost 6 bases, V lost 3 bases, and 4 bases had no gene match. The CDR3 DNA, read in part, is TGTGCCAGTAGTATGACAGGGGTGCTCGAG. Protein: CASSMTGVLE. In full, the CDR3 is CASSMTGVLEQYF.

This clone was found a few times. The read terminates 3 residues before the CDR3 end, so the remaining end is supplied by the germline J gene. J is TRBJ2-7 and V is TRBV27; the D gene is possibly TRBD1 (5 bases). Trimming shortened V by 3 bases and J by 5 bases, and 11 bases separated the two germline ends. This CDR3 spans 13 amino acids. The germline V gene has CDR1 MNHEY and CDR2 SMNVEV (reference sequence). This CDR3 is CASSLVGAHEQYF. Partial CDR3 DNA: TGTGCCAGCAGTTTGGTAGGGGCCCACGAG.

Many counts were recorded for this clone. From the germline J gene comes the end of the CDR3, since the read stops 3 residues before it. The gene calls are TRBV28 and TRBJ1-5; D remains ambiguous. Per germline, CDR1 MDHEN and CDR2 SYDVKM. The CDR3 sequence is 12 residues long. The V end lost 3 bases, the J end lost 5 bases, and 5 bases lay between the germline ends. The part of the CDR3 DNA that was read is TGTGCCAGCAGTTTGAGGGATCAGCCC. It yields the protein CASSLRDQP. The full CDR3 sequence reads CASSLRDQPQHF.

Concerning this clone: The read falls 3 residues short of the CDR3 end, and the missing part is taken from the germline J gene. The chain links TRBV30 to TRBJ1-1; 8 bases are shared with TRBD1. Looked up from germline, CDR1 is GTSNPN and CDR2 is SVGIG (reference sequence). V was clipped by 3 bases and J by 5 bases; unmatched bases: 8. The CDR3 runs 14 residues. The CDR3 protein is CAWSPGGAWTEAFF. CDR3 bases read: TGTGCCTGGAGCCCAGGGGGCGCATGGACTGAA.

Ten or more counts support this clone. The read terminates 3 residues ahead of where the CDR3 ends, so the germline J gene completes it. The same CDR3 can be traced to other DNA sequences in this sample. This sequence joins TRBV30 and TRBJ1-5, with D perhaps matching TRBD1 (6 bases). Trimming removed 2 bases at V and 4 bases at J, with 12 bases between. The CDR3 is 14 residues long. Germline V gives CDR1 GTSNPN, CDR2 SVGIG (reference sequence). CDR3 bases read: TGTGCCTGGAGTTCAGGGGTGGGGAATCAGCCC. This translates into CAWSSGVGNQP. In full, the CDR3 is CAWSSGVGNQPQHF.

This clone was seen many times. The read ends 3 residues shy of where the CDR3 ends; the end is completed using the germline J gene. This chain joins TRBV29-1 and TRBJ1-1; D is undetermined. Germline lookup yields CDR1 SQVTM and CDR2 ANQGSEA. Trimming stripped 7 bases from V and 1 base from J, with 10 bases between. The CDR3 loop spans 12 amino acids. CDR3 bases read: TGCAGCGCAAGCAAAACGAACACTGAA. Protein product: CSASKTNTE. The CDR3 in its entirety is CSASKTNTEAFF.

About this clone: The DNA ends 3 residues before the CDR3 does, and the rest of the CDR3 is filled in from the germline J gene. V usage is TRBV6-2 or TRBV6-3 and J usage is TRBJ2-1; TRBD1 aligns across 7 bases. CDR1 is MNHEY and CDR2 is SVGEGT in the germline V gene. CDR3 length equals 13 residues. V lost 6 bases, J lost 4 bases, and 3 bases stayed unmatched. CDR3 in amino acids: CASSRDSYNEQFF. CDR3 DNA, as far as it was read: TGTGCCAGCAGCCGGGACAGTTACAATGAG.

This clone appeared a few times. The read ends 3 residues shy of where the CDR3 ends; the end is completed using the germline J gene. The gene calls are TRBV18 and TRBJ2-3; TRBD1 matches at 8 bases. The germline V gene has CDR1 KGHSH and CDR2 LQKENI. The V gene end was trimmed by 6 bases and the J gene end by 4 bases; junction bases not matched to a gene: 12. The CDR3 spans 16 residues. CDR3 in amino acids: CASSPPPTGASDTQYF. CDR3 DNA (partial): TGTGCCAGCTCGCCTCCGCCGACAGGGGCGTCAGATACG.

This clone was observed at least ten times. The sequenced CDR3 bases are TGCAGCGTTGAGGGACAGCTGAACACTGAA. The encoded protein is CSVEGQLNTE. The whole CDR3 reads CSVEGQLNTEAFF. The rearrangement uses TRBV29-1 and TRBJ1-1, with TRBD1 matching over 7 bases. The read ends 3 residues before the CDR3 terminus; that terminus is restored from the germline J gene. The CDR3 totals 13 residues. Trimming cost V 3 bases and J 0 bases; bases outside gene matches: 1. In germline, CDR1 is SQVTM, CDR2 ANQGSEA.

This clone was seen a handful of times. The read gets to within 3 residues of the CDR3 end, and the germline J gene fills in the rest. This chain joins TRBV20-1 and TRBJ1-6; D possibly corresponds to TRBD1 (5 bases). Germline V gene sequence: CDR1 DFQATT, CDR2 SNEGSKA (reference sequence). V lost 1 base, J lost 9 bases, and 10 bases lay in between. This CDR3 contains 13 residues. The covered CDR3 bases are TGCAGTGCTAGAGGCCCGGGACTTTCACCC. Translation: CSARGPGLSP. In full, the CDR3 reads CSARGPGLSPLHF.

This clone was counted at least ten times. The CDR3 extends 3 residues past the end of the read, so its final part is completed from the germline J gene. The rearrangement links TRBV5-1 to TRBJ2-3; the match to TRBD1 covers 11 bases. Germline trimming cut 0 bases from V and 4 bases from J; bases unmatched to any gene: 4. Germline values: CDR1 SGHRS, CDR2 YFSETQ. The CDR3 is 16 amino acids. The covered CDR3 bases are TGCGCCAGCAGCTTGGAGGGGGGACAGGGGGCAGATACG. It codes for CASSLEGGQGADT. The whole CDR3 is CASSLEGGQGADTQYF.

CDR3 DNA (partial): TGTGCCAGCAGCCCCTGGGGACAAGCGGACGGC. It translates to CASSPWGQADG. Given in full, the CDR3 is CASSPWGQADGYTF. The rearrangement uses TRBV7-8 and TRBJ1-2; maybe TRBD1 (6 bases). Sequencing ends 3 residues short of the CDR3 end; the germline J gene provides the rest. The CDR3 sequence is 14 residues long. Germline loops: CDR1 SGHVS, CDR2 FQNEAQ.

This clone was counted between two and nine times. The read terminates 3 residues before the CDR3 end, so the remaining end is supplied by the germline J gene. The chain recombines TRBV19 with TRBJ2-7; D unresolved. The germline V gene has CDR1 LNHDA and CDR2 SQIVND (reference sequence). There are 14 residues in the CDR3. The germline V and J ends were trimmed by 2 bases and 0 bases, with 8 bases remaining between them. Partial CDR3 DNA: TGTGCCAGTAGTATAAGCTCCGACTCCTACGAG. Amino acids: CASSISSDSYE. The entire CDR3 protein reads CASSISSDSYEQYF.

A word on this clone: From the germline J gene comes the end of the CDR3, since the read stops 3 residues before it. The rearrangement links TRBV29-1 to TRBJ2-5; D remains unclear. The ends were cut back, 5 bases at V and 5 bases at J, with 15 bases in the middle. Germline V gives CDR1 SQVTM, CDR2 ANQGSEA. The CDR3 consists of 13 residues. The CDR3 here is CSVKGPNKETQYF. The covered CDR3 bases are TGCAGCGTTAAGGGTCCCAATAAGGAGACC.

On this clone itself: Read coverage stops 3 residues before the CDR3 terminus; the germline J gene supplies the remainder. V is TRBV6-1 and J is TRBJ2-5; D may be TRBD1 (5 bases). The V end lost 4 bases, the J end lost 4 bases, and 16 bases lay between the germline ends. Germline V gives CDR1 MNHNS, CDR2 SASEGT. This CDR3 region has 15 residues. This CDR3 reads CASSVLQGWGETQYF. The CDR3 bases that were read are TGTGCCAGCAGTGTCCTGCAGGGTTGGGGAGAGACC.

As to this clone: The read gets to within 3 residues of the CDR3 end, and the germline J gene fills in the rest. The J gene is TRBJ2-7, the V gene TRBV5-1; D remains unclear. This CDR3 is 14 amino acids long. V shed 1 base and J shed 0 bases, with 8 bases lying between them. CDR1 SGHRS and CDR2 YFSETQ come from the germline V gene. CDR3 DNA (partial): TGCGCCAGCAGCTTGTCGGCGGTCTCCTACGAG. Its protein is CASSLSAVSYE. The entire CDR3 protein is CASSLSAVSYEQYF. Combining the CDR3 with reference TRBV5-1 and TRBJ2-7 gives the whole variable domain KAGVTQTPRYLIKTRGQQVTLSCSPISGHRSVSWYQQTPGQGLQFLFEYFSETQRNKGNFPGRFSGRQFSNSRSEMNVSTLELGDSALYLCASSLSAVSYEQYFGPGTRLTVT.

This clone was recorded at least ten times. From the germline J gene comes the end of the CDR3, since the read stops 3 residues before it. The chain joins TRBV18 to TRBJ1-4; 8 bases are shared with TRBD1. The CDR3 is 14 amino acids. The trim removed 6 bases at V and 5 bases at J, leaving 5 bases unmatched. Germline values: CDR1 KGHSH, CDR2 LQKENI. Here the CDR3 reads CASSLGTGNEKLFF. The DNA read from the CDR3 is TGTGCCAGCTCTCTTGGGACAGGAAATGAAAAA.

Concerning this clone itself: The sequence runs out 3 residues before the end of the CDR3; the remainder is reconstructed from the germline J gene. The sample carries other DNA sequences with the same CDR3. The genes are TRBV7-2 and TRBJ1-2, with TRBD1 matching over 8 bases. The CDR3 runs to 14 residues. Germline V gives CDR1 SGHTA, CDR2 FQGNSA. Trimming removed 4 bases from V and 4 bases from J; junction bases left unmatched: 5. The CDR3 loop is CASSSQGAGYGYTF. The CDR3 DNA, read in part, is TGTGCCAGCAGCTCTCAGGGGGCGGGCTATGGC.

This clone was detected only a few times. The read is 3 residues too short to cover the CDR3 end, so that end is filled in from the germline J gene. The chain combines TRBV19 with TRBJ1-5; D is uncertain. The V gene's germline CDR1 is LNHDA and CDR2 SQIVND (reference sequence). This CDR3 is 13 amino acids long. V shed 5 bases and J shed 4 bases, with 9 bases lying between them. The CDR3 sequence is CASSQDGNQPQHF. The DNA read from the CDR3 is TGTGCCAGTAGTCAAGACGGGAATCAGCCC.

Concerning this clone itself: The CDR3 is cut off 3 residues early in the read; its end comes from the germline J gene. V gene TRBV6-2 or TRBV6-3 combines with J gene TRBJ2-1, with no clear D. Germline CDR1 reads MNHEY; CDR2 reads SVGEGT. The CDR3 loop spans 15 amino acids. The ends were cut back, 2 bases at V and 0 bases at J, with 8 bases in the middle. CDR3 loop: CASSYPRNSYNEQFF. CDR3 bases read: TGTGCCAGCAGTTACCCGCGGAACTCCTACAATGAG.

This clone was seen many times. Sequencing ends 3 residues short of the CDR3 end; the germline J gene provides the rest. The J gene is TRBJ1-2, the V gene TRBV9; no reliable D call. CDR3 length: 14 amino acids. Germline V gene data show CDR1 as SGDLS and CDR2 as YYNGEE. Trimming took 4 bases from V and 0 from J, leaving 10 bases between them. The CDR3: CASSPHTANYGYTF. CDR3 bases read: TGTGCCAGCAGCCCTCATACAGCTAACTATGGC.